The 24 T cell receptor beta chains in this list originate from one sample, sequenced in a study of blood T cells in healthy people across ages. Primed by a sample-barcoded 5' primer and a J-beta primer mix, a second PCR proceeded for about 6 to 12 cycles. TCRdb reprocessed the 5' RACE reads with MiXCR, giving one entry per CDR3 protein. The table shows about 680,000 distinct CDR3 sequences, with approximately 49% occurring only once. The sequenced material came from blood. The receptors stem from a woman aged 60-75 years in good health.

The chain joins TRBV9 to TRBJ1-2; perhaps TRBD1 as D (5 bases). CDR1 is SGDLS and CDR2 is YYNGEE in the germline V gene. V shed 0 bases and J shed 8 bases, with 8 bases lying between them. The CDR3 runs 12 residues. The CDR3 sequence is CASSVEEGGYTF. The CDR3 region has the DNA TGTGCCAGCAGCGTAGAGGAGGGGGGCTACACCTTC.

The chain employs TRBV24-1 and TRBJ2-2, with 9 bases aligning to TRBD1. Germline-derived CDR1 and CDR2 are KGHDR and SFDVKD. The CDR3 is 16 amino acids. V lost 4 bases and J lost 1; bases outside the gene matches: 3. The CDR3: CATSEPGQGNTGELFF. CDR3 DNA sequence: TGTGCCACCAGTGAACCGGGACAGGGGAACACCGGGGAGCTGTTTTTT.

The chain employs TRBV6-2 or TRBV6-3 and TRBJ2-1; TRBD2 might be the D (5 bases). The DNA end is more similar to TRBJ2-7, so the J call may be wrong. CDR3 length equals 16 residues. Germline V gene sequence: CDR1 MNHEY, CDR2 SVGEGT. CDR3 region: CASRGGGMASYNEQYF. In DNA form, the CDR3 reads TGTGCCAGCAGGGGTGGAGGAATGGCCTCCTACAATGAGCAGTACTTC.

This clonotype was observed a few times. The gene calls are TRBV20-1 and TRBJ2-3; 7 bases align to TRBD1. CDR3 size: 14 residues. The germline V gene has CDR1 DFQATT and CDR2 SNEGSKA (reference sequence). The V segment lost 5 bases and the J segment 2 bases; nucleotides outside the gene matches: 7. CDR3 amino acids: CSAFSDRNTDTQYF. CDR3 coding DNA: TGCAGTGCTTTCTCGGACAGGAACACAGATACGCAGTATTTT.

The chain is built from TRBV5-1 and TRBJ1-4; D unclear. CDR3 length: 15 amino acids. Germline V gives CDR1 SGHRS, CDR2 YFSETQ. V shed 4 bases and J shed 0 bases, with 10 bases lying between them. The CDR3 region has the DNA TGCGCCAGCAGCCCTAATGGAGCAACTAATGAAAAACTGTTTTTT. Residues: CASSPNGATNEKLFF.

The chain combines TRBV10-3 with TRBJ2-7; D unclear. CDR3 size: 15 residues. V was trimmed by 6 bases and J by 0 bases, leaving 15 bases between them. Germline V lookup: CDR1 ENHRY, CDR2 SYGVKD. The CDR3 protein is CAIRDTDTSSYEQYF. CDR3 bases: TGTGCCATCAGAGACACCGACACAAGCTCCTACGAGCAGTACTTC.

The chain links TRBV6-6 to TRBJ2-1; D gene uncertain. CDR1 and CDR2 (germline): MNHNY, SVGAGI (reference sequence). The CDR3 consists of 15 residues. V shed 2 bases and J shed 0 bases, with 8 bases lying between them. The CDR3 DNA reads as TGTGCCAGCAGTTACGGCCCATCCTCCTACAATGAGCAGTTCTTC. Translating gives CASSYGPSSYNEQFF.

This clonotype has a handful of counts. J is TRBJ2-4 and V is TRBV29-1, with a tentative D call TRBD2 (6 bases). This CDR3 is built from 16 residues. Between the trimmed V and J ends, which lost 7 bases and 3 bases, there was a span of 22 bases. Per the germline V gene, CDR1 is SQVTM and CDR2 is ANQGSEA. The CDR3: CSARGWGDGVKNIQYF. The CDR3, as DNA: TGCAGCGCTCGGGGCTGGGGGGATGGAGTCAAAAACATTCAGTACTTC.

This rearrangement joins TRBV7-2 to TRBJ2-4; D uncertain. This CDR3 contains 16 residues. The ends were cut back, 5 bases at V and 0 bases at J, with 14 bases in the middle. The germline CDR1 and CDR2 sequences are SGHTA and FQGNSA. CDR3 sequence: CASSQIRTLAKNIQYF. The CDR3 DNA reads TGTGCCAGCAGCCAAATAAGAACATTAGCCAAAAACATTCAGTACTTC.

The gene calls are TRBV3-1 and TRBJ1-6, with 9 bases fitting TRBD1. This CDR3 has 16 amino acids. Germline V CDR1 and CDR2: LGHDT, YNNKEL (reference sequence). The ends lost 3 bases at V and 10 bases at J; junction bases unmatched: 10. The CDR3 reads CASSQGSGTGSSPLHF. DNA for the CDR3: TGTGCCAGCAGCCAGGGATCCGGGACAGGGAGCTCACCCCTCCACTTT.

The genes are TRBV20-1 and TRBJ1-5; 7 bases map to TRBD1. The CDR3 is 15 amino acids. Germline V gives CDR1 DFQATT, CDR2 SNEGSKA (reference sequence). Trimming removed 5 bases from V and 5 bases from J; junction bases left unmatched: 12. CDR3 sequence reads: CSAPGQAGAHQPQHF. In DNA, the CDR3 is TGCAGTGCTCCAGGACAGGCAGGGGCCCATCAGCCCCAGCATTTT.

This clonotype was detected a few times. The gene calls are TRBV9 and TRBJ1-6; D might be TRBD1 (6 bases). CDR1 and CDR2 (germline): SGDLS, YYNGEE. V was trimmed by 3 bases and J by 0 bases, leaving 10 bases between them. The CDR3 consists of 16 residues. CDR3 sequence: CASSADRSSYNSPLHF. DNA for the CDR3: TGTGCCAGCAGCGCAGACAGGAGCTCCTATAATTCACCCCTCCACTTT.

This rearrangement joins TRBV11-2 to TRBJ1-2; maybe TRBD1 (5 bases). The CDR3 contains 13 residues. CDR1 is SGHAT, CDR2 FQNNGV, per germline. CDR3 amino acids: CATAGQSNYGYTF. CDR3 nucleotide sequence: TGTGCTACAGCGGGGCAGTCTAACTATGGCTACACCTTC.

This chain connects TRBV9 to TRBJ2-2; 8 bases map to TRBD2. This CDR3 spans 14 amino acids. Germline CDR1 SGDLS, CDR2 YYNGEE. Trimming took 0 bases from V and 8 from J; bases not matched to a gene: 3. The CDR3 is CASSVGSGSGELFF. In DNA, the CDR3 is TGTGCCAGCAGCGTAGGAAGCGGGAGTGGGGAGCTGTTTTTT.

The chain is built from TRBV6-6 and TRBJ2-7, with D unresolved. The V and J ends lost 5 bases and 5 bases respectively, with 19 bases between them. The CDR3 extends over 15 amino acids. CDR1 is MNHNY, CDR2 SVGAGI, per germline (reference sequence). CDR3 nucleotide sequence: TGTGCCAGCAGTGTTCGTTCTTCCGTCATCCACGAGCAGTACTTC. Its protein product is CASSVRSSVIHEQYF.

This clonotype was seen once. The DNA of the CDR3 is TGCGCCAGCAGCCTGGATGGGGTCAGCAATCAGCCCCAGCATTTT. It codes for CASSLDGVSNQPQHF. The chain links TRBV5-1 to TRBJ1-5; D uncertain. Germline CDR1 SGHRS, CDR2 YFSETQ. Between the trimmed V and J ends, which lost 4 bases and 1 base, there was a span of 12 bases. The CDR3 covers 15 residues.

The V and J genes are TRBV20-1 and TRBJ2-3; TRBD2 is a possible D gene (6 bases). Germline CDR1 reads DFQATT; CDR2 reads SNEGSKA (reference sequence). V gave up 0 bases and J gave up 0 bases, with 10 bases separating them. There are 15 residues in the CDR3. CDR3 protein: CSARDPGTSTDTQYF. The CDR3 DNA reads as TGCAGTGCTAGAGATCCCGGGACTAGCACAGATACGCAGTATTTT.

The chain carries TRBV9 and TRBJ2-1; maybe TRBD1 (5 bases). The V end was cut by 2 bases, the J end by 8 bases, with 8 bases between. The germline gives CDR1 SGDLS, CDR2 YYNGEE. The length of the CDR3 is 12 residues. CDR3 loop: CASSVQGDEQFF. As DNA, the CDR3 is TGTGCCAGCAGCGTTCAGGGCGATGAGCAGTTCTTC.

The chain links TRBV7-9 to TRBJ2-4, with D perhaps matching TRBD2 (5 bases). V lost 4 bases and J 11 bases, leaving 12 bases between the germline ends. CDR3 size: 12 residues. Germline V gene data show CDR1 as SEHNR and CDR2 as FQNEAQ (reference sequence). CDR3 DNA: TGTGCCAGCAGCTGGGTCGAGGGCGTTCAGTACTTC. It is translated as CASSWVEGVQYF.

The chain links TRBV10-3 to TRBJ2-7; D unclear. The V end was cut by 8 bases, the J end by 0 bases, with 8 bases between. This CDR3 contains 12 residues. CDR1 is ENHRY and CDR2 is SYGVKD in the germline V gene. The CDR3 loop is CAIGDSSYEQYF. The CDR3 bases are TGTGCCATCGGAGACTCCTCCTACGAGCAGTACTTC.

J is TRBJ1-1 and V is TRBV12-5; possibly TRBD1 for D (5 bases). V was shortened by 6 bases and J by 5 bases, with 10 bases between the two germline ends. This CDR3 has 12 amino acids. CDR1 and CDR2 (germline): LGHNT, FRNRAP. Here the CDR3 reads CASGQGRTEAFF. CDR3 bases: TGTGCTAGTGGCCAGGGTCGGACTGAAGCTTTCTTT. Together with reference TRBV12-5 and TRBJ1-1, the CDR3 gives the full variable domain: DARVTQTPRHKVTEMGQEVTMRCQPILGHNTVFWYRQTMMQGLELLAYFRNRAPLDDSGMPKDRFSAEMPDATLATLKIQPSEPRDSAVYFCASGQGRTEAFFGQGTRLTVV.

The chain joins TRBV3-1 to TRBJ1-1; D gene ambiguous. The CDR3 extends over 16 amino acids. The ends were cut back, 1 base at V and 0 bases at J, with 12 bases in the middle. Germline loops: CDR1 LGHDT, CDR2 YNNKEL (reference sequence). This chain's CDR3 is CASSQGAVYMNTEAFF. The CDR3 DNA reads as TGTGCCAGCAGCCAAGGGGCAGTATACATGAACACTGAAGCTTTCTTT. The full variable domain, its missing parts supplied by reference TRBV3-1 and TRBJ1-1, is DTAVSQTPKYLVTQMGNDKSIKCEQNLGHDTMYWYKQDSKKFLKIMFSYNNKELIINETVPNRFSPKSPDKAHLNLHINSLELGDSAVYFCASSQGAVYMNTEAFFGQGTRLTVV.

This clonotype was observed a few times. The CDR3 spells CASSLMNQETQYF. In DNA form, the CDR3 reads TGTGCCAGCAGTTTAATGAACCAAGAGACCCAGTACTTC. The V gene is TRBV27, the J gene TRBJ2-5, with D hard to call. Per germline, CDR1 MNHEY and CDR2 SMNVEV (reference sequence). This CDR3 spans 13 amino acids. The V end was cut by 2 bases, the J end by 0 bases, with 4 bases between.

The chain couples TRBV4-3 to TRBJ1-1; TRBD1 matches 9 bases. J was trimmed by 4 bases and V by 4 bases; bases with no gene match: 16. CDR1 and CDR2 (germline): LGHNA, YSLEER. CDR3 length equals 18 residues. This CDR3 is CASSLQTGGDEWGTEAFF. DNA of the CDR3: TGCGCCAGCAGCCTTCAAACAGGGGGCGATGAATGGGGCACTGAAGCTTTCTTT.